Following are 11 T cell receptor beta chains from one sample sequenced in a study of blood T cell repertoires in COVID-19. Using immunoSEQ multiplex PCR, the repertoire was profiled, and TCRdb retains in-frame clones only, with some absent. There are 320,000 or so clones in the sample; roughly 89% occur only once, and roughly 5.3% lies in the top ten. What was sequenced was PBMCs or T cells enriched from blood (not recorded which). These receptors were obtained from a man aged 60 to 75 who had recovered from COVID-19.

The chain combines TRBV9 with TRBJ2-1, with 11 bases that match TRBD2. The CDR3 spans 14 residues. Losses at the gene ends were 6 bases for V and 6 bases for J; bases not matched to a gene: 5. In germline, CDR1 is SGDLS, CDR2 YYNGEE. The CDR3 region is CASNLAGGFNEQFF. In DNA, the CDR3 is TGTGCCAGCAACCTAGCGGGAGGATTCAATGAGCAGTTCTTC.

J is TRBJ2-1 and V is TRBV7-9; 8 nucleotides line up with TRBD2. The CDR3 is 15 amino acids. Losses at the gene ends were 4 bases for V and 7 bases for J; bases not matched to a gene: 9. Germline CDR1 and CDR2: SEHNR and FQNEAQ (reference sequence). In nucleotides, the CDR3 is TGTGCCAGCAGCTCGGGGGGCGGGAGGTTGAATGAGCAGTTCTTC. Translated, it gives CASSSGGGRLNEQFF.

The J gene is TRBJ2-5, the V gene TRBV5-1; 8 bases agree with TRBD1. Losses at the gene ends were 0 bases for V and 9 bases for J; bases not matched to a gene: 7. The CDR3 extends over 14 amino acids. Per the germline V gene, CDR1 is SGHRS and CDR2 is YFSETQ. The CDR3 is CASSLATGDRPQYF. The CDR3 bases are TGCGCCAGCAGCTTGGCGACAGGGGATAGGCCCCAGTACTTC.

This clone has more than one count but fewer than ten. The junction and the germline gene differ at one end; a read error may be behind it. V usage is TRBV6-5 and J usage is TRBJ1-5; D is unresolved. This CDR3 comprises 13 residues. Germline V gene data show CDR1 as MNHEY and CDR2 as SVGAGI. CDR3 DNA: TGCTTTCGGGGTATGATCGGCGTTCAGCCCCAGCATTTT. This translates into CFRGMIGVQPQHF.

J is TRBJ2-2 and V is TRBV16, with D maybe TRBD2 (5 bases). CDR1 is KGHSY, CDR2 FQNENV, per germline. CDR3 length equals 14 residues. V lost 3 bases and J 4 bases, leaving 9 bases between the germline ends. CDR3 sequence reads: CASSQGDSTGELFF. The CDR3 DNA is TGTGCCAGCAGCCAGGGAGATAGCACCGGGGAGCTGTTTTTT.

The chain combines TRBV4-1 with TRBJ1-2, with TRBD1 as a possible D gene (6 bases). Trimming took off 1 base at V and 8 bases at J, with 20 bases between the two ends. The CDR3 consists of 16 residues. Germline values: CDR1 MGHRA, CDR2 YSYEKL. CDR3 sequence reads: CASSQGFQGPGWGYTF. The CDR3 bases are TGCGCCAGCAGCCAAGGCTTTCAGGGGCCTGGTTGGGGCTACACCTTC.

The chain is built from TRBV15 and TRBJ2-5; D perhaps matches TRBD2 (7 bases). This CDR3 has 14 amino acids. Trimming removed 5 bases from V and 0 bases from J, with 10 bases in between. The germline CDR1 and CDR2 sequences are LNHNV and YYDKDF (reference sequence). CDR3 DNA sequence: TGTGCCACCAGCGGAGGGGGGGACCAAGAGACCCAGTACTTC. Protein: CATSGGGDQETQYF.

The rearrangement joins TRBV4-3 to TRBJ2-6; 8 positions agree with TRBD2. The germline CDR1 and CDR2 sequences are LGHNA and YSLEER. The CDR3 is 17 amino acids. V lost 1 base and J lost 9; bases outside the gene matches: 11. The CDR3 DNA reads TGCGCCAGCAGCCAAGTGTTTAGCGGGAACCAATACAACGTCCTGACTTTC. Its protein is CASSQVFSGNQYNVLTF.

The V and J genes are TRBV30 and TRBJ1-5, with 7 positions matching TRBD1. The CDR3 length is 14 residues. Germline trimming cut 2 bases from V and 6 bases from J; bases unmatched to any gene: 7. From germline, CDR1 is GTSNPN and CDR2 SVGIG (reference sequence). In nucleotides, the CDR3 is TGTGCCTGGAGTCCAGGGGGTAATGGTCAGCCCCAGCATTTT. Its translation: CAWSPGGNGQPQHF. The whole variable domain, remainder taken from reference TRBV30 and TRBJ1-5, is SQTIHQWPATLVQPVGSPLSLECTVEGTSNPNLYWYRQAAGRGLQLLFYSVGIGQISSEVPQNLSASRPQDRQFILSSKKLLLSDSGFYLCAWSPGGNGQPQHFGDGTRLSIL.

The gene calls are TRBV21-1 and TRBJ2-1; the tabulated D call, TRBD2, remains unverified against the DNA. TRBV21-1 is marked as a pseudogene. The CDR3 totals 16 residues. The CDR3 bases are TGTGCCAGCAGCAAAGAGGAGCGGGAGGGTTTAGGGGAGCAGTTCTTC. Its translation is CASSKEEREGLGEQFF.

This chain uses TRBV3-1 (or the pseudogene TRBV3-2) with TRBJ2-5, with D unclear. The ends were cut back, 1 base at V and 5 bases at J, with 5 bases in the middle. Germline CDR1 reads LGHDT; CDR2 reads YNNKEL (reference sequence). This CDR3 has 12 residues. In DNA form, the CDR3 reads TGTGCCAGCAGCCAAGGGGCGGAGACCCAGTACTTC. The encoded protein is CASSQGAETQYF.